This T cell receptor (beta chain) was documented in a study of blood T cells in healthy people across ages. A sample-barcoded 5' primer and a J-beta primer mix were used in a second PCR of roughly 6 to 11 cycles. TCRdb processed the 5' RACE reads anew with MiXCR; each CDR3 protein has one entry. This repertoire shows roughly 900,000 distinct CDR3 sequences, 29% found once; its top ten account for around 16%. Worth noting for this clonotype: The junction departs from the called germline gene at one end, perhaps through a read error.

The CDR3 is 14 amino acids. Germline CDR1 is KGHDR and CDR2 is SFDVKD. The chain couples TRBV24-1 to TRBJ2-2, with a tentative D call TRBD1 (6 bases). The sample consisted of blood. This clonotype was obtained from a woman aged 80 or over in good health. The CDR3 sequence: CATSDFRDTGERFF. The CDR3, as DNA: TGTGCCACCAGTGATTTTAGGGACACCGGGGAGCGGTTTTTT.